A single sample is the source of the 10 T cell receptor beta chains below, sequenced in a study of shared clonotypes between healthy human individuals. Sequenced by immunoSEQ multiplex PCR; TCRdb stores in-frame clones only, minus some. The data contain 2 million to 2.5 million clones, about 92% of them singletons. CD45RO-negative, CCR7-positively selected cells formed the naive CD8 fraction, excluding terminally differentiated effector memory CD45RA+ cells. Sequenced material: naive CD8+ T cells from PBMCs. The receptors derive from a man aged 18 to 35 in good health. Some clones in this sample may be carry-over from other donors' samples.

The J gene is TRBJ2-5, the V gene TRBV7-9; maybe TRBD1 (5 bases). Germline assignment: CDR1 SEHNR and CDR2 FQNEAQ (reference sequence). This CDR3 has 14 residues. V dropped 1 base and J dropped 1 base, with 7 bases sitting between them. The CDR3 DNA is TGTGCCAGCAGCTTAGGACAGCCCCAAGAGACCCAGTACTTC. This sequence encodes CASSLGQPQETQYF. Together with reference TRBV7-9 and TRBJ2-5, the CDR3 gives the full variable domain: DTGVSQNPRHKITKRGQNVTFRCDPISEHNRLYWYRQTLGQGPEFLTYFQNEAQLEKSRLLSDRFSAERPKGSFSTLEIQRTEQGDSAMYLCASSLGQPQETQYFGPGTRLLVL.

The CDR3 is CASSIVAGVNEQFF. In DNA form, the CDR3 reads TGTGCCAGCAGCATCGTAGCGGGAGTAAATGAGCAGTTCTTC. This chain connects TRBV9 to TRBJ2-1, with 9 bases that match TRBD2. The CDR3 has 14 amino acids. In germline, CDR1 is SGDLS, CDR2 YYNGEE. With 4 bases clipped from V and 7 bases from J, the junction kept 6 bases outside the gene matches.

In nucleotides, the CDR3 is TGTGCCAGCAGCGTGAACAGGGGGCCCGAGATTGATGGAAACACCATATATTTT. This sequence encodes CASSVNRGPEIDGNTIYF. This chain joins TRBV9 and TRBJ1-3, with 9 positions matching TRBD1. Germline CDR1 reads SGDLS; CDR2 reads YYNGEE. CDR3 length: 18 residues. J gave up 3 bases and V 2 bases, and 12 bases lay outside the gene matches. The full variable domain, its missing parts supplied by reference TRBV9 and TRBJ1-3, is DSGVTQTPKHLITATGQRVTLRCSPRSGDLSVYWYQQSLDQGLQFLIQYYNGEERAKGNILERFSAQQFPDLHSELNLSSLELGDSALYFCASSVNRGPEIDGNTIYFGEGSWLTVV.

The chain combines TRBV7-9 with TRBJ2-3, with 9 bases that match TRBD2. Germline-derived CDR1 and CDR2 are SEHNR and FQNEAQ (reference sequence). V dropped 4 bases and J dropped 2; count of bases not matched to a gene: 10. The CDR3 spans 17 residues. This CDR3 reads CASSYEREVFFTDTQYF. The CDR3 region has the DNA TGTGCCAGCAGCTATGAGCGGGAGGTGTTCTTCACAGATACGCAGTATTTT.

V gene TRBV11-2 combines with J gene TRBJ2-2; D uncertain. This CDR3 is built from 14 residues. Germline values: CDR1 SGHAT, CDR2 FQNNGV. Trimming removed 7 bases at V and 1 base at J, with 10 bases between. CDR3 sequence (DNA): TGTGCCAGCACCTCCATCCAGAACACCGGGGAGCTGTTTTTT. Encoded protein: CASTSIQNTGELFF.

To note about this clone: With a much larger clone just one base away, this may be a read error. CDR3 region: CASSLEVYEQYF. In DNA, the CDR3 is TGTGCCAGCAGCTTAGAGGTCTACGAGCAGTACTTC. The V and J genes are TRBV11-2 and TRBJ2-7, with D unresolved. This CDR3 contains 12 residues. The V end lost 0 bases, the J end lost 3 bases, and 3 bases lay between the germline ends. Germline V gene lookup returns CDR1 SGHAT and CDR2 FQNNGV.

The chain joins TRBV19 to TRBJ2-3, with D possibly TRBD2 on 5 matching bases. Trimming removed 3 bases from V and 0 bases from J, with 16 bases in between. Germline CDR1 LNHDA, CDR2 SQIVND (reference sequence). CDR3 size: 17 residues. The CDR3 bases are TGTGCCAGTAGTATCGATGGGCGGGCCGCTAGCACAGATACGCAGTATTTT. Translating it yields CASSIDGRAASTDTQYF.

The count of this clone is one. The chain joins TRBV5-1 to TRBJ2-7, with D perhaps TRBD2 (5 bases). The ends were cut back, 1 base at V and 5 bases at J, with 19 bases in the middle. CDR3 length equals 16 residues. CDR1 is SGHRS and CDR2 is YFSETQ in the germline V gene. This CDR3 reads CASSLKPGTQIHEQYF. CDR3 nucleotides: TGCGCCAGCAGCTTGAAACCGGGAACCCAGATCCACGAGCAGTACTTC.

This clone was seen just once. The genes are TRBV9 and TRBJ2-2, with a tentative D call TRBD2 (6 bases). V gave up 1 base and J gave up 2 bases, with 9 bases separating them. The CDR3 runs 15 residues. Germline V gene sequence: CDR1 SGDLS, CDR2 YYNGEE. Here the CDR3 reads CASSVRSGNTGELFF. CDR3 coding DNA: TGTGCCAGCAGCGTACGTAGCGGAAACACCGGGGAGCTGTTTTTT.

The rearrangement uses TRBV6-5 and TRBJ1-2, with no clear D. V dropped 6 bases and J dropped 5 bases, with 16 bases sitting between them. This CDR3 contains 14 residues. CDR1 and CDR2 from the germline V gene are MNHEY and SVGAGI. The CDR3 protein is CASSLSGIRYGYTF. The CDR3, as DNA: TGTGCCAGCAGCCTATCGGGGATACGATATGGCTACACCTTC.